This T cell receptor (beta chain) came from a study of cytomegalovirus exposure and HLA in healthy donors. The wider study: According to later analysis, the same platform produced the approximately 120 validation and around 730 first-cohort repertoires.

Study-wide results and limits: The tendency of first-cohort TCR clusters to co-occur in the 110 or so validation repertoires emerged from a later analysis. It was 160 or so TCR beta chains that were listed as cytomegalovirus-associated. In vitro assays verified that three CMV-associated chains recognized CMV antigens specifically.

About this clone itself: The antigen is not known.

Produced via immunoSEQ multiplex PCR; TCRdb's table is partial and in-frame only. This table holds 150,000 to 200,000 clones, approximately 96% found once. Unmatched junction bases numbered 11, after V lost 5 bases and J lost 3 bases. Germline V gene sequence: CDR1 SGHVS, CDR2 FNYEAQ. The CDR3 runs 17 residues. The chain combines TRBV7-6 with TRBJ2-1; 9 bases map to TRBD2. Sequenced material: PBMCs. The origin of this receptor is a woman between 18 and 30 years old in good health and CMV-seronegative. The CDR3 protein is CASSTRSGTSLYNEQFF. CDR3 sequence (DNA): TGTGCCAGCAGCACCAGATCCGGGACTAGCCTCTACAATGAGCAGTTCTTC.